Listed here is a single TCR beta chain. Antigen specificity is unknown. The data belong to a study of cytomegalovirus exposure and HLA in healthy donors. Study findings and constraints: Among immune exposure information, only CMV serostatus was available. Other equally common chains were less clonally expanded than HLA-associated TCR beta chains, a later analysis showed. Analyzed later, association rates of TCRs varied across HLA loci, with DRB1 most and HLA-C fewest. In vitro, a few CMV-associated chains proved specific for CMV antigens.

Germline CDR1 is LGHNA and CDR2 is YNFKEQ. V was clipped by 8 bases and J by 11 bases, with 13 bases between them. This CDR3 is 11 amino acids long. The PCR contained 60 Vbeta and 13 Jbeta primers. Generated by immunoSEQ multiplex PCR, the TCRdb table keeps only in-frame clones and is missing some. Among some 200,000 clones listed, 65% to 90% were seen once. Material for sequencing was PBMCs. The chain couples TRBV4-2 to TRBJ1-5; perhaps TRBD1 as D (5 bases). This receptor was obtained from a man aged 40-49 years in good health and CMV-seropositive. The CDR3 DNA reads as TGTGCCAGCGGTTTGGGGGGGTCCCAGCATTTT. This codes for CASGLGGSQHF.